This T cell receptor (beta chain) was sequenced for a study of relationships among human T cell subsets. Broader study findings: A CD4+CD8+ double-positive population could not be excluded by bead sorting. The seven subsets showed no significant differences in gene usage or CDR3 length.

With respect to this clonotype: Its antigen remains unknown.

V trimming: 5 bases; J trimming: 6 bases; junction bases outside the gene matches: 10. CDR3 length: 15 amino acids. From mRNA, alpha and beta CDR3 regions were amplified using semiquantitative ARM-PCR. Exponential amplification used communal superprimers after tagged nested gene-specific primers in ARM-PCR. TCRdb reanalysed the multiplex PCR reads using MiXCR and keeps one entry per CDR3 protein. This table holds more than 4,500 distinct CDR3 sequences, approximately 80% found once. The source of this sequence is a man in his forties in good health. This chain joins TRBV12-3 or TRBV12-4 and TRBJ2-1; 7 nucleotides match TRBD2. Sequenced sample: total T cells sorted from blood. CDR3 protein: CASSPLRGSPNEQFF. CDR3 coding DNA: TGTGCCAGCAGTCCCCTACGCGGGAGCCCCAATGAGCAGTTCTTC.